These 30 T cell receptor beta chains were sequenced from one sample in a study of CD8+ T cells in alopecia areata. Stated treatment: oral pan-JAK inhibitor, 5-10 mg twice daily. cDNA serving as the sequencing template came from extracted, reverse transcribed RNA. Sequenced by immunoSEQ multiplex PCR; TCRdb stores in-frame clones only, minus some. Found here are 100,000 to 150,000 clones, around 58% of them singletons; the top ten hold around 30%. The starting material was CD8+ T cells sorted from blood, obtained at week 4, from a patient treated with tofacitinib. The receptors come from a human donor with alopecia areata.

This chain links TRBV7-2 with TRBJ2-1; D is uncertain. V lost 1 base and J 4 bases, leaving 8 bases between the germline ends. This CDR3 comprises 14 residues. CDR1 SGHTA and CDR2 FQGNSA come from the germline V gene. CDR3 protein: CASSLVARYNEQFF. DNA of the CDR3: TGTGCCAGCAGCTTAGTTGCAAGGTACAATGAGCAGTTCTTC.

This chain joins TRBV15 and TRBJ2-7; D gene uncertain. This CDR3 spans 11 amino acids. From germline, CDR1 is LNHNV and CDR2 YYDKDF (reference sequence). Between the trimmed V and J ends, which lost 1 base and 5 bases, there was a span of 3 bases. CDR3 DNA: TGTGCCACCAGCAGAGGTAACGAGCAGTACTTC. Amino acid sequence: CATSRGNEQYF.

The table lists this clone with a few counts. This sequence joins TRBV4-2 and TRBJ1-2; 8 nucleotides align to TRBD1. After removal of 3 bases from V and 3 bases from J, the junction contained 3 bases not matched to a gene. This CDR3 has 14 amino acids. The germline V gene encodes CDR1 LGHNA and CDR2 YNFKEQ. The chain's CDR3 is CASSQDREDYGYTF. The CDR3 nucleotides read TGTGCCAGCAGCCAGGACAGGGAGGACTATGGCTACACCTTC.

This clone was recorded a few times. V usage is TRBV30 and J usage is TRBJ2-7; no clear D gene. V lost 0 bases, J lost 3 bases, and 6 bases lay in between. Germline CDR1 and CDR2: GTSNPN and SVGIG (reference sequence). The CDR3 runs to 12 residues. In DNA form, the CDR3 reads TGTGCCTGGAGTGTGGGGATCTACGAGCAGTACTTC. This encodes CAWSVGIYEQYF.

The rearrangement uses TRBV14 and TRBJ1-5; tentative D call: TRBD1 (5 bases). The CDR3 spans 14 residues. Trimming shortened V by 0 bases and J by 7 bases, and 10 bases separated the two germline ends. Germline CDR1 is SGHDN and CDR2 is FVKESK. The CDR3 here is CASSQEGWGQPQHF. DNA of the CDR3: TGTGCCAGCAGCCAAGAAGGCTGGGGGCAGCCCCAGCATTTT.

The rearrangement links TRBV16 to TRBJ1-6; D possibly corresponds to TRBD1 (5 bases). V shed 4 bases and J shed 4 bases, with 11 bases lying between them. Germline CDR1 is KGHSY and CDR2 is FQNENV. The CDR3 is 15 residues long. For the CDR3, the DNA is TGTGCCAGCAGCCCCTCCCAGGGTTATAATTCACCCCTCCACTTT. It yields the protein CASSPSQGYNSPLHF.

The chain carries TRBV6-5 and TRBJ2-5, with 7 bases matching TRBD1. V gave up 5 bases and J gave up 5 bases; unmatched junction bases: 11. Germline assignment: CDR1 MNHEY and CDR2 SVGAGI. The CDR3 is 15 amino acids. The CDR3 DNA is TGTGCCAGCAGTCCCCTGACAGGGTTTGAGGAGACCCAGTACTTC. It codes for CASSPLTGFEETQYF.

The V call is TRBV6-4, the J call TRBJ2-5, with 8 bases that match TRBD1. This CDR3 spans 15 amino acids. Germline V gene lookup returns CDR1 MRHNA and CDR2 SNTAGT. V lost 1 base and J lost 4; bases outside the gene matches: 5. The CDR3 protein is CASSDWQGAVETQYF. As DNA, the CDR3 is TGTGCCAGCAGTGACTGGCAGGGGGCCGTAGAGACCCAGTACTTC.

As DNA, the CDR3 is TGCGCCAGCAGCCCGGGACTCCAACAAGAGACCCAGTACTTC. Its protein is CASSPGLQQETQYF. The gene calls are TRBV4-3 and TRBJ2-5, with D possibly matching TRBD2 (6 bases). Germline loops: CDR1 LGHNA, CDR2 YSLEER. V lost 4 bases and J 2 bases, leaving 11 bases between the germline ends. The CDR3 is 14 residues long.

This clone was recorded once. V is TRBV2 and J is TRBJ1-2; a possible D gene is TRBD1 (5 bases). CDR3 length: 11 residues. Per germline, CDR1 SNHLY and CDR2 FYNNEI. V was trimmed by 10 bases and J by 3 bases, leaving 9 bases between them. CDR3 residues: CATRDYYGYTF. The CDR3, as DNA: TGTGCCACCCGGGACTACTATGGCTACACCTTC.

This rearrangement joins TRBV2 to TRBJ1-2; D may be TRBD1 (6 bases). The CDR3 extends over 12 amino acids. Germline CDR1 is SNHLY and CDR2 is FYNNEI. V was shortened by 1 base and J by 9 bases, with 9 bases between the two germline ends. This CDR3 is CASSEVGGSYTF. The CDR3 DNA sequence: TGTGCCAGCAGTGAAGTAGGGGGGAGCTACACCTTC.

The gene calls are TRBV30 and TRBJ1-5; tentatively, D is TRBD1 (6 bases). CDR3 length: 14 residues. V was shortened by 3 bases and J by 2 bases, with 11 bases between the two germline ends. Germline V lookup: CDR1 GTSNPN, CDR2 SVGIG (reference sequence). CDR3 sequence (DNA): TGTGCCTGGAGCGCGGGACACGGCAATCAGCCCCAGCATTTT. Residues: CAWSAGHGNQPQHF.

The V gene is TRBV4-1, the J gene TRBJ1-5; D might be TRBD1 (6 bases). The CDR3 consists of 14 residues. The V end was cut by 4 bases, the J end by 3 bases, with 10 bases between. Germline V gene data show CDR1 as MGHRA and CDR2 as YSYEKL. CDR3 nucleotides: TGCGCCAGCAGCCCCCGACAGGACAATCAGCCCCAGCATTTT. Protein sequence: CASSPRQDNQPQHF.

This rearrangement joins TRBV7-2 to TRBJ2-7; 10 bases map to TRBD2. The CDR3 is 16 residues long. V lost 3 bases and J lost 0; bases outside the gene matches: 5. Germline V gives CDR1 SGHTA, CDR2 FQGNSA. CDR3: CASSLASGGYSYEQYF. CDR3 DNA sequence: TGTGCCAGCAGCTTGGCTAGCGGGGGATACTCCTACGAGCAGTACTTC.

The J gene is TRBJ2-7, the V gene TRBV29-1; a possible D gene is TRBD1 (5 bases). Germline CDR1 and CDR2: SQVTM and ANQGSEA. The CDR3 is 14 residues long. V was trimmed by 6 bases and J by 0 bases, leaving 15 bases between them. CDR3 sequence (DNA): TGCAGCGTACCTCCGGTGGGGCCCTCCTACGAGCAGTACTTC. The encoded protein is CSVPPVGPSYEQYF.

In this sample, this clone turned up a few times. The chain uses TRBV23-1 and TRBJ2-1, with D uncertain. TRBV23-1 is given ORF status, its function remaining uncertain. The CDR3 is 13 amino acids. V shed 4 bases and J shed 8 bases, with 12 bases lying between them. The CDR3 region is CASSRSRRYEQFF. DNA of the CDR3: TGCGCCAGCAGTCGCTCTCGTCGGTATGAGCAGTTCTTC.

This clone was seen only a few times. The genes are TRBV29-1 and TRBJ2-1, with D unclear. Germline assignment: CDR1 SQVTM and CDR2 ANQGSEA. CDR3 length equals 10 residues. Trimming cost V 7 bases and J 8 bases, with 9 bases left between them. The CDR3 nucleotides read TGCAGCGGTGTGGGCTATGAGCAGTTCTTC. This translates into CSGVGYEQFF.

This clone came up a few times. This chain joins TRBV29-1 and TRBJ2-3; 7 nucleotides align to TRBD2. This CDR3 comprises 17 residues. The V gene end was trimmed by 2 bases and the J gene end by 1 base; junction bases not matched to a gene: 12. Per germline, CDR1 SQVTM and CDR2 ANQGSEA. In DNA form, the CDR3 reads TGCAGCGTTGAATCGGGGCCGGGAACTAGCGGCACAGATACGCAGTATTTT. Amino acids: CSVESGPGTSGTDTQYF.

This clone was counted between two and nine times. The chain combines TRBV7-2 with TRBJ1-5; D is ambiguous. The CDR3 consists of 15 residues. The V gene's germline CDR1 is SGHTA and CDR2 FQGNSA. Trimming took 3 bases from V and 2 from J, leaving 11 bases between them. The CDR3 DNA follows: TGTGCCAGCAGCTTCCCCGATGTGGGCAATCAGCCCCAGCATTTT. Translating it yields CASSFPDVGNQPQHF.

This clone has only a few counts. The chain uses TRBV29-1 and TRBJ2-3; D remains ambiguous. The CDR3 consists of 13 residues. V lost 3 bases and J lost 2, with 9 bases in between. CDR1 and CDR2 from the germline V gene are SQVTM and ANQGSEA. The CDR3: CSVDGGVTDTQYF. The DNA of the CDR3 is TGCAGCGTTGATGGTGGCGTCACAGATACGCAGTATTTT.

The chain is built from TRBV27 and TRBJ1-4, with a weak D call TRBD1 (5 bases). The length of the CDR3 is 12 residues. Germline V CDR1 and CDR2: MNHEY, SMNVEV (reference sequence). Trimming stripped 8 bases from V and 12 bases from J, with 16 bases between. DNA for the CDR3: TGTGCCAGCGGTGATCCATGGGACGAACTGTTTTTT. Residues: CASGDPWDELFF.

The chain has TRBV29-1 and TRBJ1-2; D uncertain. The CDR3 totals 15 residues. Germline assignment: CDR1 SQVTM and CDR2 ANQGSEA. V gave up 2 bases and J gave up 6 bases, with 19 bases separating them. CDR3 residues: CSVEIKVRSANGYTF. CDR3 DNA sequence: TGCAGCGTTGAAATCAAGGTTCGGAGCGCCAATGGCTACACCTTC.

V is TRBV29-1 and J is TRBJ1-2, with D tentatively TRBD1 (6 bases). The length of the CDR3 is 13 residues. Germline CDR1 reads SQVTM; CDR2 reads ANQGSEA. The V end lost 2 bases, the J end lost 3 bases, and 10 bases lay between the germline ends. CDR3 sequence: CSVEYREDYGYTF. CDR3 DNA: TGCAGCGTTGAATACAGGGAGGACTATGGCTACACCTTC. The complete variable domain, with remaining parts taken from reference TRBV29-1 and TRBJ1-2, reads SAVISQKPSRDICQRGTSLTIQCQVDSQVTMMFWYRQQPGQSLTLIATANQGSEATYESGFVIDKFPISRPNLTFSTLTVSNMSPEDSSIYLCSVEYREDYGYTFGSGTRLTVV.

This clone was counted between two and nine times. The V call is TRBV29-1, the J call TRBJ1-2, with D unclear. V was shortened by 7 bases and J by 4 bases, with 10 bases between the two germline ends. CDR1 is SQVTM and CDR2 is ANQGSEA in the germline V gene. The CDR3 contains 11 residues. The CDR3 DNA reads TGCAGCGACGTAAGGGCCTATGGCTACACCTTC. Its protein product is CSDVRAYGYTF.

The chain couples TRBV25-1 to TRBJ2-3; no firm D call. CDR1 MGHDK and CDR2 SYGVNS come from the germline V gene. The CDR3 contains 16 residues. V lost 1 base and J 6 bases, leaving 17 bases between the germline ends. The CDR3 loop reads CASSEFHPAQPDTQYF. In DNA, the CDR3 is TGTGCCAGCAGTGAATTCCACCCGGCCCAACCGGATACGCAGTATTTT.

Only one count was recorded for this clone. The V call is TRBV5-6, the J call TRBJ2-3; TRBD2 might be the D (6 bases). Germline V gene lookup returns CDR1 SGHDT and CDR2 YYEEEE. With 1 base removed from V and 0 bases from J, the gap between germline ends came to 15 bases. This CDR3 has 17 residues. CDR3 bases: TGTGCCAGCAGCTTGAGTATGGTAGCGGTGAGCACAGATACGCAGTATTTT. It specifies CASSLSMVAVSTDTQYF.

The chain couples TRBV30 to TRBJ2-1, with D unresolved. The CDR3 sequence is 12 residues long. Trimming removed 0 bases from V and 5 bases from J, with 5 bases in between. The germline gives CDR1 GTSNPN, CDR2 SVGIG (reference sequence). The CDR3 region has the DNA TGTGCCTGGAGTGTACTAAACAATGAGCAGTTCTTC. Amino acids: CAWSVLNNEQFF.

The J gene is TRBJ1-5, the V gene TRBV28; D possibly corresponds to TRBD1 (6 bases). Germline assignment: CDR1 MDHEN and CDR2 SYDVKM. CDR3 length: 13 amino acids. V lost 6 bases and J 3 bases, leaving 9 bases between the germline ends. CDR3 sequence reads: CASRDSNNQPQHF. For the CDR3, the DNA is TGTGCCAGCAGGGACAGCAACAATCAGCCCCAGCATTTT.

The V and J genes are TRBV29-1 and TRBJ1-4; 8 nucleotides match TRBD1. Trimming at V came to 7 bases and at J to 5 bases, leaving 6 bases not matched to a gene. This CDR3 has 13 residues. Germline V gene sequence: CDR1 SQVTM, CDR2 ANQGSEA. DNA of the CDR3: TGCAGCGGGACGACAGGGGAGAATGAAAAACTGTTTTTT. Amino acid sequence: CSGTTGENEKLFF.

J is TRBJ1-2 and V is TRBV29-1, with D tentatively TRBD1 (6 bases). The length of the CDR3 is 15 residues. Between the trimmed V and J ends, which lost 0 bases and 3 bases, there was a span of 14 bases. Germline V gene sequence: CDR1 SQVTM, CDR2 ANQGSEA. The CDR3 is CSVEEFYQGYYGYTF. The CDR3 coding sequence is TGCAGCGTTGAAGAATTTTATCAGGGGTACTATGGCTACACCTTC.